This is a list of T cell receptor beta chains from one sample in a study of shared clonotypes between healthy human individuals. Profiling relied on immunoSEQ multiplex PCR, and the TCRdb table lists in-frame clones only, not all of them. The sample includes some 1.4 million clones, more than 95% of them seen just once. The sequenced material came from naive CD4+ T cells sorted from blood. Receptors were obtained from a man under 40 in good health. CDR3s include the opening cysteine and the closing phenylalanine or tryptophan. The D gene is left open where the match is weak. The size field is filled for only some rows; it gives once, few, many or a size class.

D gene,clone size,V gene,J gene,CDR3 protein,CDR3 DNA
TRBD1,once,TRBV9,TRBJ1-1,CAERPRGAENTEAFF,TGTGCCGAAAGGCCCAGGGGGGCGGAGAACACTGAAGCTTTCTTT
TRBD2,-,TRBV29-1,TRBJ2-1,CSVWLGTSGRNNEQFF,TGCAGCGTTTGGCTTGGGACTAGCGGGAGAAACAATGAGCAGTTCTTC
TRBD1,-,TRBV6-6,TRBJ1-2,CASSHLGTGRNYGYTF,TGTGCCAGCAGCCACCTGGGGACAGGGCGAAACTATGGCTACACCTTC
-,-,TRBV19,TRBJ1-3,CASSVTLGNTIYF,TGTGCCAGCTCCGTTACTCTGGGGAACACCATATATTTT
-,-,TRBV28,TRBJ1-2,CASSWQGANYGYTF,TGTGCCAGCAGTTGGCAGGGAGCGAACTATGGCTACACCTTC
-,once,TRBV29-1,TRBJ1-3,CSVEGRFGNTIYF,TGCAGCGTTGAGGGCAGGTTTGGAAACACCATATATTTT
-,-,TRBV11-3,TRBJ2-3,CASSQFGTDTQYF,TGTGCCAGCAGCCAATTCGGGACAGATACGCAGTATTTT
-,-,TRBV9,TRBJ2-7,CASASRSSYEQYF,TGTGCCAGCGCGAGCCGGAGCTCCTACGAGCAGTACTTC
-,-,TRBV11-2,TRBJ2-1,CASSSPSSTNEQFF,TGTGCCAGCAGCTCCCCGTCCTCCACCAATGAGCAGTTCTTC
TRBD1,-,TRBV6-5,TRBJ2-7,CASRQGAYEQYF,TGTGCCAGCCGACAGGGAGCCTACGAGCAGTACTTC
TRBD2,-,TRBV30,TRBJ2-1,CAWSVLAGGVGEQFF,TGTGCCTGGAGTGTACTAGCGGGAGGAGTGGGTGAGCAGTTCTTC
TRBD1,-,TRBV27,TRBJ2-7,CASSYRDRGYEQYF,TGTGCCAGCAGTTACCGGGACAGAGGGTACGAGCAGTACTTC
TRBD1,few,TRBV7-8,TRBJ1-5,CASTASYRDRASQPQHF,TGTGCCAGCACCGCTTCGTATAGGGACAGGGCCAGCCAGCCCCAGCATTTT
-,-,TRBV9,TRBJ2-3,CASSSQRGQFSTDTQYF,TGTGCCAGCAGCTCGCAGCGCGGACAGTTTAGCACAGATACGCAGTATTTT
-,-,TRBV10-1,TRBJ2-2,CASSSTRMNTGELFF,TGCGCCAGCAGTTCTACCCGAATGAACACCGGGGAGCTGTTTTTT
-,few,TRBV10-2,TRBJ1-2,CASSPGAQYYTF,TGCGCCAGCAGCCCCGGGGCACAATACTACACCTTC
TRBD1,-,TRBV6-5,TRBJ1-6,CASSPIDRGSRPLHF,TGTGCCAGCAGTCCAATTGACAGGGGTAGTCGGCCCCTCCACTTT
-,once,TRBV19,TRBJ2-3,CASSIASGAQYF,TGTGCCAGTAGTATAGCAAGCGGCGCGCAGTATTTT
TRBD1,-,TRBV7-3,TRBJ2-2,CASSPRDRGIGELFF,TGTGCCAGCAGCCCCAGGGACAGGGGTATCGGGGAGCTGTTTTTT
-,-,TRBV19,TRBJ2-3,CASSIEFADTQYF,TGTGCCAGTAGTATAGAATTTGCAGATACGCAGTATTTT
TRBD1,-,TRBV18,TRBJ2-4,CASSTGLLRTGKNIQYF,TGTGCCAGCTCCACCGGGCTCCTCCGGACAGGGAAAAACATTCAGTACTTC
-,-,TRBV28,TRBJ2-7,CASRTPYEQYF,TGTGCCAGCAGGACACCCTACGAGCAGTACTTC
-,-,TRBV5-5,TRBJ2-7,CASSLAPRGRIYEQYF,TGTGCCAGCAGCTTGGCCCCCCGGGGTAGGATCTACGAGCAGTACTTC
-,-,TRBV7-9,TRBJ2-1,CATPVGLAITYNEQFF,TGTGCCACCCCCGTCGGGCTAGCGATAACCTACAATGAGCAGTTCTTC
TRBD2,-,TRBV11-2,TRBJ2-1,CASSFPSGRALNEQFF,TGTGCCAGCAGCTTCCCTAGCGGGAGGGCCCTCAATGAGCAGTTCTTC
-,-,TRBV27,TRBJ1-2,CASSPISKGPNRRDYGYTF,TGTGCCAGCAGCCCTATTAGTAAGGGCCCAAATCGACGGGACTATGGCTACACCTTC
TRBD2,-,TRBV19,TRBJ2-3,CASSPGGADTQYF,TGTGCCAGTAGTCCGGGGGGGGCGGATACGCAGTATTTT
-,once,TRBV7-3,TRBJ2-3,CASSKPGDTQYF,TGTGCCAGCAGCAAACCTGGAGATACGCAGTATTTT
-,-,TRBV7-2,TRBJ2-1,CASSLEIIYNEQFF,TGTGCCAGCAGCTTAGAGATTATATACAATGAGCAGTTCTTC
TRBD1,-,TRBV9,TRBJ1-4,CASSVAGRGANEKLFF,TGTGCCAGCAGCGTAGCAGGCAGGGGGGCGAATGAAAAACTGTTTTTT
-,-,TRBV7-2,TRBJ2-7,CASSLRAWGYEQYF,TGTGCCAGCAGCTTAAGAGCCTGGGGGTACGAGCAGTACTTC
TRBD2,-,TRBV27,TRBJ2-1,CASSLGTSGNEQFF,TGTGCCAGCAGTTTAGGGACTAGCGGCAATGAGCAGTTCTTC
TRBD2,-,TRBV5-1,TRBJ2-7,CASSWGLAGAYEQYF,TGCGCCAGCAGCTGGGGACTAGCGGGAGCATACGAGCAGTACTTC
TRBD1,-,TRBV5-4,TRBJ1-1,CASSAGGGNTEAFF,TGTGCCAGCAGCGCAGGGGGTGGGAACACTGAAGCTTTCTTT
-,-,TRBV18,TRBJ2-1,CASSSDYYNEQFF,TGTGCCAGCTCATCGGACTACTACAATGAGCAGTTCTTC
-,-,TRBV28,TRBJ1-2,CASSFFRTQYDQGYTF,TGTGCCAGCAGTTTCTTCCGGACGCAATACGATCAGGGCTACACCTTC
-,-,TRBV28,TRBJ1-1,CAIVGPTEAFF,TGTGCCATAGTGGGCCCCACTGAAGCTTTCTTT
-,-,TRBV6-1,TRBJ1-5,CASSEMGLPQHF,TGTGCCAGCAGTGAAATGGGCCTCCCCCAGCATTTT
-,-,TRBV14,TRBJ1-1,CASSRGIKAFF,TGTGCCAGCAGCCGAGGTATTAAAGCTTTCTTT
-,-,TRBV18,TRBJ2-3,CASSLYRAADTQYF,TGTGCCAGCTCACTTTACAGGGCGGCAGATACGCAGTATTTT
TRBD1,-,TRBV27,TRBJ2-2,CASRQRQGWTGELFF,TGTGCCAGCAGACAAAGACAGGGATGGACCGGGGAGCTGTTTTTT
-,-,TRBV5-5,TRBJ2-2,CASSFRDTHTGELFF,TGTGCCAGCAGCTTTCGGGACACACACACCGGGGAGCTGTTTTTT
-,-,TRBV6-4,TRBJ2-3,CASSPNSGTSTDTQYF,TGTGCCAGCAGTCCAAATAGCGGAACTAGCACAGATACGCAGTATTTT
TRBD1,-,TRBV5-1,TRBJ2-5,CASSRDRGRETQYF,TGCGCCAGCAGCCGGGACAGGGGGCGAGAGACCCAGTACTTC
-,-,TRBV18,TRBJ2-7,CASSLPQGGEQYF,TGTGCCAGCTCACTCCCCCAGGGCGGCGAGCAGTACTTC
-,-,TRBV6-6,TRBJ2-4,CASSYSIFRAKNIQYF,TGTGCCAGCAGTTACTCGATTTTTAGGGCCAAAAACATTCAGTACTTC
-,-,TRBV21-1,TRBJ1-1,CASSFWRGDEAFF,TGTGCCAGCAGCTTTTGGAGGGGGGATGAAGCTTTCTTT
-,-,TRBV6-5,TRBJ2-7,CASTTQGRESYEQYF,TGTGCCAGCACCACCCAGGGGCGAGAATCCTACGAGCAGTACTTC
-,-,TRBV6-1,TRBJ1-2,CASRGRADYGYTF,TGTGCCAGCAGGGGGCGGGCGGACTATGGCTACACCTTC
-,-,TRBV20-1,TRBJ1-5,CSATSRQPQHF,TGCAGTGCCACAAGTCGGCAGCCCCAGCATTTT
-,-,TRBV28,TRBJ2-7,CASSLERHTSYEQYF,TGTGCCAGCAGTTTGGAGCGGCATACCTCCTACGAGCAGTACTTC
TRBD1,-,TRBV28,TRBJ1-4,CASTSTGRGEKLFF,TGTGCCAGTACTTCGACAGGGCGAGGGGAAAAACTGTTTTTT
TRBD2,-,TRBV10-3,TRBJ2-7,CAISRPGLEISNEQYF,TGTGCCATCAGTCGACCGGGACTAGAAATTTCTAACGAGCAGTACTTC
-,-,TRBV6-5,TRBJ2-7,CASRMTAMGEEQYF,TGTGCCAGCAGAATGACCGCGATGGGGGAGGAGCAGTACTTC
-,-,TRBV25-1,TRBJ2-7,CASRRTHEQYF,TGTGCCAGCAGAAGGACGCACGAGCAGTACTTC